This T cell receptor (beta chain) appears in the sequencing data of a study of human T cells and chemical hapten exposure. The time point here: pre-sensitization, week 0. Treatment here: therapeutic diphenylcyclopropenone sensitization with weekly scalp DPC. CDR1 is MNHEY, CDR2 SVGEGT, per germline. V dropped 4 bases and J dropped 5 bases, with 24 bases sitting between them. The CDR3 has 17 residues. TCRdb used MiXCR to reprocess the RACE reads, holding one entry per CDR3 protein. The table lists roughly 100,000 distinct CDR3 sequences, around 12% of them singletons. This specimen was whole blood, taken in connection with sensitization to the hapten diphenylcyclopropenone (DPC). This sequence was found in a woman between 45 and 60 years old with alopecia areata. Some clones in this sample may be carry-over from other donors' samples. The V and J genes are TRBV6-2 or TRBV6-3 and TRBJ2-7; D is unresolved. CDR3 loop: CASSLSAPVLTTHEQYF. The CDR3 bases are TGTGCCAGCAGTTTATCGGCCCCGGTCCTTACCACCCACGAGCAGTACTTC.